Below are 29 T cell receptor beta chains sequenced from a single sample in a study of blood T cell repertoires in COVID-19. Sequencing used immunoSEQ multiplex PCR; TCRdb keeps in-frame clones, though not all of them. This sample yields approximately 240,000 clones, of which approximately 82% are seen a single time; 1.4% belongs to the top ten. The sequenced material came from peripheral blood. The origin of the receptors is a woman in her forties who had recovered from COVID-19.

This clone has just a few counts. This chain uses TRBV5-1 with TRBJ2-1; 9 bases line up with TRBD2. CDR1 and CDR2 (germline): SGHRS, YFSETQ. The V segment lost 0 bases and the J segment 9 bases; nucleotides outside the gene matches: 4. This CDR3 comprises 14 residues. The CDR3 DNA sequence: TGCGCCAGCAGCTTGGGACTAGCGGCGGCTGAGCAGTTCTTC. It encodes CASSLGLAAAEQFF.

The rearrangement uses TRBV30 and TRBJ1-2; TRBD1 is a possible D gene (6 bases). The CDR3 runs to 11 residues. The ends were cut back, 0 bases at V and 8 bases at J, with 7 bases in the middle. Germline V gives CDR1 GTSNPN, CDR2 SVGIG (reference sequence). The CDR3 nucleotides are TGTGCCTGGAGTGTACAGGGAGGCTACACCTTC. It is translated as CAWSVQGGYTF.

J is TRBJ1-4 and V is TRBV6-1; possibly TRBD1 for D (6 bases). The CDR3 extends over 15 amino acids. Germline values: CDR1 MNHNS, CDR2 SASEGT. V lost 2 bases, J lost 8 bases, and 15 bases lay in between. The CDR3 nucleotides are TGTGCCAGCAGTGAAAGTGGGGGCTTAGGCGAAAAACTGTTTTTT. It yields the protein CASSESGGLGEKLFF.

The chain employs TRBV5-1 and TRBJ1-4; tentatively, D is TRBD1 (6 bases). Germline lookup yields CDR1 SGHRS and CDR2 YFSETQ. The CDR3 loop spans 16 amino acids. The germline V and J ends were trimmed by 4 bases and 8 bases, with 21 bases remaining between them. CDR3 in amino acids: CASSLNRQDGDEKLFF. CDR3 in DNA: TGCGCCAGCAGCCTCAATCGACAGGACGGAGACGAAAAACTGTTTTTT.

The chain is built from TRBV18 and TRBJ2-7, with 7 positions matching TRBD1. With V trimmed by 1 base and J by 7 bases, 10 bases remained unmatched. CDR3 length equals 15 residues. Germline lookup yields CDR1 KGHSH and CDR2 LQKENI. The CDR3 bases are TGTGCCAGCTCACCACGGACAGGAGGCCTCGGAGAGCAGTACTTC. As protein: CASSPRTGGLGEQYF.

The gene calls are TRBV19 and TRBJ1-1; D remains unclear. The CDR3 spans 16 residues. Germline V lookup: CDR1 LNHDA, CDR2 SQIVND (reference sequence). The V end was cut by 2 bases, the J end by 3 bases, with 16 bases between. Written as DNA, the CDR3 is TGTGCCAGTAGTATAAAAATCCGAAGTCAGGACACTGAAGCTTTCTTT. It translates to CASSIKIRSQDTEAFF. The variable domain in full, completed from reference TRBV19 and TRBJ1-1, reads DGGITQSPKYLFRKEGQNVTLSCEQNLNHDAMYWYRQDPGQGLRLIYYSQIVNDFQKGDIAEGYSVSREKKESFPLTVTSAQKNPTAFYLCASSIKIRSQDTEAFFGQGTRLTVV.

The genes are TRBV5-1 and TRBJ1-4; D unresolved. V gave up 4 bases and J gave up 2 bases, with 9 bases separating them. CDR1 and CDR2 (germline): SGHRS, YFSETQ. CDR3 length: 14 residues. As DNA, the CDR3 is TGCGCCAGCAGCACGGGGTCGACTAATGAAAAACTGTTTTTT. It specifies CASSTGSTNEKLFF.

This sequence joins TRBV7-9 and TRBJ2-2, with 7 bases that match TRBD1. CDR3 length: 15 amino acids. Trimming cost V 2 bases and J 6 bases; bases outside gene matches: 6. CDR1 SEHNR and CDR2 FQNEAQ come from the germline V gene (reference sequence). Here the CDR3 reads CASSLPRQGPGELFF. In DNA form, the CDR3 reads TGTGCCAGCAGCTTACCCAGACAGGGTCCCGGGGAGCTGTTTTTT. Supplemented by reference TRBV7-9 and TRBJ2-2, the full variable domain reads DTGVSQNPRHKITKRGQNVTFRCDPISEHNRLYWYRQTLGQGPEFLTYFQNEAQLEKSRLLSDRFSAERPKGSFSTLEIQRTEQGDSAMYLCASSLPRQGPGELFFGEGSRLTVL.

There are a few counts of this clone. This sequence joins TRBV3-1 (or the pseudogene TRBV3-2) and TRBJ2-3, with D possibly TRBD2 on 6 matching bases. The V gene's germline CDR1 is LGHDT and CDR2 YNNKEL (reference sequence). CDR3 length: 16 amino acids. The germline V and J ends were trimmed by 0 bases and 3 bases, with 13 bases remaining between them. CDR3 DNA: TGTGCCAGCAGCCAAGATTGGGGCGGGGCTACAGATACGCAGTATTTT. It yields the protein CASSQDWGGATDTQYF.

This clone appeared once. CDR3 sequence (DNA): TGTGCCAGCAGCTGGGGGGATAATAAGGGCATCCAGTACTTC. This translates into CASSWGDNKGIQYF. V usage is TRBV7-9 and J usage is TRBJ2-5, with D perhaps matching TRBD2 (6 bases). This CDR3 spans 14 amino acids. CDR1 is SEHNR, CDR2 FQNEAQ, per germline (reference sequence). V lost 4 bases and J 10 bases, leaving 19 bases between the germline ends. The whole variable domain, remainder taken from reference TRBV7-9 and TRBJ2-5, is DTGVSQNPRHKITKRGQNVTFRCDPISEHNRLYWYRQTLGQGPEFLTYFQNEAQLEKSRLLSDRFSAERPKGSFSTLEIQRTEQGDSAMYLCASSWGDNKGIQYFGPGTRLLVL.

This chain uses TRBV7-2 with TRBJ2-3; perhaps TRBD2 as D (5 bases). Germline V gene lookup returns CDR1 SGHTA and CDR2 FQGNSA. This CDR3 contains 14 residues. Trimming removed 4 bases at V and 0 bases at J, with 8 bases between. The CDR3 reads CASSSGLSTDTQYF. Here the CDR3 DNA reads TGTGCCAGCAGCTCCGGACTTAGCACAGATACGCAGTATTTT.

The chain couples TRBV7-6 to TRBJ1-2, with 8 bases fitting TRBD1. This CDR3 spans 20 amino acids. Germline V gene sequence: CDR1 SGHVS, CDR2 FNYEAQ. The junction had 21 bases not matched to a gene; V was cut back by 5 bases and J by 1 base. The CDR3 is CASSPNYLFGRGLLNYGYTF. CDR3 DNA sequence: TGTGCCAGCAGCCCTAATTACCTATTTGGCAGGGGGCTACTTAACTATGGCTACACCTTC. Based on the CDR3 plus reference TRBV7-6 and TRBJ1-2, the full variable domain is GAGVSQSPRYKVTKRGQDVALRCDPISGHVSLYWYRQALGQGPEFLTYFNYEAQQDKSGLPNDRFSAERPEGSISTLTIQRTEQRDSAMYRCASSPNYLFGRGLLNYGYTFGSGTRLTVV.

This chain connects TRBV7-2 to TRBJ1-6; D unresolved. Per germline, CDR1 SGHTA and CDR2 FQGNSA. The V end lost 4 bases, the J end lost 10 bases, and 17 bases lay between the germline ends. The length of the CDR3 is 15 residues. The CDR3 bases are TGTGCCAGCAGCTCCCAATACGCGTCGCGATCACCCCTCCACTTT. Translating gives CASSSQYASRSPLHF.

A few counts support this clone. The V gene is TRBV19, the J gene TRBJ1-1; 8 bases agree with TRBD1. V lost 4 bases, J lost 4 bases, and 2 bases stayed unmatched. The CDR3 contains 13 residues. Germline-derived CDR1 and CDR2 are LNHDA and SQIVND (reference sequence). The CDR3 nucleotides read TGTGCCAGTAGTACCACAGGGGGCACTGAAGCTTTCTTT. Encoded protein: CASSTTGGTEAFF.

This chain connects TRBV5-1 to TRBJ2-7; possible D gene TRBD1, 6 bases. Deletions cut 4 bases from V and 9 bases from J, with 14 bases between. This CDR3 has 12 residues. Per germline, CDR1 SGHRS and CDR2 YFSETQ. The CDR3 nucleotides are TGCGCCAGCAGCCCAGGGACACCTTGGCAGTACTTC. This gives the protein CASSPGTPWQYF.

This clone was counted a single time. The chain combines TRBV27 with TRBJ1-2; 9 bases match TRBD1. V dropped 5 bases and J dropped 8; count of bases not matched to a gene: 9. CDR3 length equals 14 residues. Germline CDR1 reads MNHEY; CDR2 reads SMNVEV (reference sequence). CDR3 sequence: CASSPSQGAWGYTF. The CDR3 DNA sequence: TGTGCCAGCAGTCCGTCACAGGGGGCCTGGGGCTACACCTTC.

The chain couples TRBV6-2 or TRBV6-3 to TRBJ1-1; TRBD1 is a possible D gene (6 bases). Trimming removed 5 bases at V and 4 bases at J, with 8 bases between. The CDR3 runs to 12 residues. The V gene's germline CDR1 is MNHEY and CDR2 SVGEGT. The CDR3, as DNA: TGTGCCAGCAGTCGACAGGCCACTGAAGCTTTCTTT. It translates to CASSRQATEAFF.

The gene calls are TRBV30 and TRBJ1-4; no clear D. This CDR3 comprises 14 residues. The germline V and J ends were trimmed by 1 base and 8 bases, with 14 bases remaining between them. Germline CDR1 GTSNPN, CDR2 SVGIG (reference sequence). The CDR3 is CAWSGPGSGEKLFF. Here the CDR3 DNA reads TGTGCCTGGAGTGGGCCGGGGTCAGGCGAAAAACTGTTTTTT. Using reference TRBV30 and TRBJ1-4 for the parts outside the CDR3, the full variable domain is SQTIHQWPATLVQPVGSPLSLECTVEGTSNPNLYWYRQAAGRGLQLLFYSVGIGQISSEVPQNLSASRPQDRQFILSSKKLLLSDSGFYLCAWSGPGSGEKLFFGSGTQLSVL.

The chain couples TRBV28 to TRBJ2-3; the match to TRBD2 covers 8 bases. V trimming: 7 bases; J trimming: 0 bases; junction bases outside the gene matches: 6. Germline CDR1 is MDHEN and CDR2 is SYDVKM. The CDR3 runs to 15 residues. The CDR3 reads CASISSGTSTDTQYF. For the CDR3, the DNA is TGTGCCAGCATTAGTAGCGGGACCAGCACAGATACGCAGTATTTT.

This clone has more than one count but fewer than ten. This same CDR3 is encoded by further DNA sequences in the sample. This rearrangement joins TRBV18 to TRBJ1-2, with a possible D match to TRBD1 (5 bases). In germline, CDR1 is KGHSH, CDR2 LQKENI. CDR3 length: 13 residues. Trimming stripped 3 bases from V and 2 bases from J, with 7 bases between. The CDR3 loop reads CASSPDSNYGYTF. Written as DNA, the CDR3 is TGTGCCAGCTCACCCGACAGCAACTATGGCTACACCTTC.

Only one count was recorded for this clone. The chain recombines TRBV9 with TRBJ1-2; 7 bases fit TRBD1. Germline V gene data show CDR1 as SGDLS and CDR2 as YYNGEE. With V trimmed by 0 bases and J by 3 bases, 8 bases remained unmatched. The CDR3 has 16 amino acids. The CDR3 DNA sequence: TGTGCCAGCAGCGTAGATTGGAGGGGGCGCGACTATGGCTACACCTTC. Amino acid sequence: CASSVDWRGRDYGYTF.

The chain uses TRBV12-2 and TRBJ2-7; the D call in the table, TRBD2, was not verified against the DNA. TRBV12-2 is assigned pseudogene status. CDR3 length equals 15 residues. CDR3 region: CASRSSKRVDYEQYF. In nucleotides, the CDR3 is TGTGCAAGTCGCTCATCAAAGAGGGTTGACTACGAGCAGTACTTC.

The chain recombines TRBV7-9 with TRBJ2-5; TRBD2 matches 9 bases. The CDR3 covers 16 residues. V shed 5 bases and J 1 base; nucleotides not matched to a gene: 8. Germline assignment: CDR1 SEHNR and CDR2 FQNEAQ (reference sequence). The CDR3 spells CASSPERGVLQETQYF. Written as DNA, the CDR3 is TGTGCCAGCAGCCCCGAGCGGGGGGTCCTCCAAGAGACCCAGTACTTC. Full variable domain (missing parts from reference TRBV7-9 and TRBJ2-5): DTGVSQNPRHKITKRGQNVTFRCDPISEHNRLYWYRQTLGQGPEFLTYFQNEAQLEKSRLLSDRFSAERPKGSFSTLEIQRTEQGDSAMYLCASSPERGVLQETQYFGPGTRLLVL.

The chain carries TRBV6-2 or TRBV6-3 and TRBJ1-6; possible D gene TRBD1, 6 bases. Germline V gene lookup returns CDR1 MNHEY and CDR2 SVGEGT. V was cut by 3 bases and J by 8 bases, with 14 bases left in between. The CDR3 covers 15 residues. Here the CDR3 reads CASSYAGGEDSPLHF. The CDR3 nucleotides are TGTGCCAGCAGTTATGCTGGGGGCGAGGATTCACCCCTCCACTTT.

V and J are TRBV21-1 and TRBJ2-5; the listed D gene, TRBD1, was not tested against the DNA. TRBV21-1 corresponds to a pseudogene. The CDR3 is made up of 15 amino acids. CDR3 nucleotide sequence: TGTGCCAGCAGCAAAGGCGACAGGGGGCAAGAGACCCAGTACTTC. It yields the protein CASSKGDRGQETQYF.

This clone is a singleton in its sample. The rearrangement uses TRBV29-1 and TRBJ2-5, with D unclear. CDR1 is SQVTM and CDR2 is ANQGSEA in the germline V gene. The CDR3 spans 13 residues. The CDR3 DNA reads TGCAGTTCCCTCCGGAGTGTCGGGGAGACCCAGTACTTC. Its protein is CSSLRSVGETQYF. The variable domain in full, with the rest retrieved from reference TRBV29-1 and TRBJ2-5, is SAVISQKPSRDICQRGTSLTIQCQVDSQVTMMFWYRQQPGQSLTLIATANQGSEATYESGFVIDKFPISRPNLTFSTLTVSNMSPEDSSIYLCSSLRSVGETQYFGPGTRLLVL.

J is TRBJ1-2 and V is TRBV2, with a tentative D call TRBD1 (6 bases). V dropped 8 bases and J dropped 4 bases, with 17 bases sitting between them. This CDR3 is built from 14 residues. Germline V lookup: CDR1 SNHLY, CDR2 FYNNEI. The CDR3: CASLGNRAVYGYTF. The CDR3 bases are TGTGCCAGCCTGGGGAACAGGGCCGTCTATGGCTACACCTTC.

V and J are TRBV7-9 and TRBJ2-1; TRBD2 matches 8 bases. Germline CDR1 and CDR2: SEHNR and FQNEAQ (reference sequence). This CDR3 has 14 residues. After removal of 4 bases from V and 6 bases from J, the junction contained 5 bases not matched to a gene. In nucleotides, the CDR3 is TGTGCCAGCAGCTACCGGGAGGGGAGCAATGAGCAGTTCTTC. Protein product: CASSYREGSNEQFF.

The rearrangement uses TRBV6-2 or TRBV6-3 and TRBJ1-2; 9 bases fit TRBD1. Germline V gene data show CDR1 as MNHEY and CDR2 as SVGEGT. The CDR3 spans 15 residues. Losses at the gene ends were 2 bases for V and 7 bases for J; bases not matched to a gene: 8. The CDR3 here is CASSYGGTGSSGYTF. Written as DNA, the CDR3 is TGTGCCAGCAGTTACGGTGGGACAGGGTCTTCTGGCTACACCTTC.